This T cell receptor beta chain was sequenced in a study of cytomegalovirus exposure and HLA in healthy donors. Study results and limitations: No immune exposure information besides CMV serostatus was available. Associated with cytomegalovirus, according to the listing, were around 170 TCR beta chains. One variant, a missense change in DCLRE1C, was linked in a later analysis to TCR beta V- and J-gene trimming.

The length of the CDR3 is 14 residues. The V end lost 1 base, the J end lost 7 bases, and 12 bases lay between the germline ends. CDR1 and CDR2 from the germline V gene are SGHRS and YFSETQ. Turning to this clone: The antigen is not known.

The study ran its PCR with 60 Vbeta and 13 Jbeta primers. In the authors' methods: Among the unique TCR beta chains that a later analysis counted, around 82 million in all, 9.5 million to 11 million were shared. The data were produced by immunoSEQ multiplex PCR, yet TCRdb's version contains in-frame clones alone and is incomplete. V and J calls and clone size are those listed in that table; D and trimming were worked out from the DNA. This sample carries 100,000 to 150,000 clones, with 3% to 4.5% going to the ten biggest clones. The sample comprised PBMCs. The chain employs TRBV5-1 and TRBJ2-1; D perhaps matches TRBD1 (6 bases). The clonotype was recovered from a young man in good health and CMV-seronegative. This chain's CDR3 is CASSLRERGNEQFF. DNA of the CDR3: TGCGCCAGCAGCTTGAGGGAGAGGGGGAATGAGCAGTTCTTC.